Below, one T cell receptor beta chain is given with its context. Its antigen is unknown. The PCR made use of 60 Vbeta and 13 Jbeta primers. Original processing notes: In a later analysis, the count reached 80 million or so unique TCR beta chains, with around 10 million shared. Assay used: immunoSEQ multiplex PCR; TCRdb lists only in-frame clones, some missing. V, J and clone size were drawn from that table, and D and trimming were deduced from the DNA. The sample lists 150,000 to 200,000 clones; less than 90% were seen once. Germline CDR1 MRHNA, CDR2 SNTAGT. This CDR3 region has 14 residues. V gave up 4 bases and J gave up 1 base; unmatched junction bases: 2. These data originate in a study of cytomegalovirus exposure and HLA in healthy donors. Overall study results and limits: Later examination showed HLA-associated TCR beta chains had greater clonal expansion than equally common others. Reported performance of the classifier showed diagnosis of cytomegalovirus status with high specificity and sensitivity.

As for the donors, each was a healthy bone marrow donor. The clonotype originates from a man aged 18-30 years in good health and CMV-seronegative. J is TRBJ1-1 and V is TRBV6-4, with 8 bases matching TRBD1. Sequencing was performed on PBMCs. The CDR3 DNA reads as TGTGCCAGCAGTGGGACAGGGCCGAACACTGAAGCTTTCTTT. Translation: CASSGTGPNTEAFF.